This T cell receptor (beta chain) was identified in a study of T cells in Graves' hyperthyroidism and ophthalmopathy. Study-wide findings and caveats: The model forecast ophthalmopathy, anticipating it by a median around 6.4 months before onset. Most thyroid clonotypes expanded above 0.001 were also detected in blood.

Points on this clonotype: Its antigen is not identified.

Used for diagnoses were clinical symptoms, serum thyroxine and TRAb, thyroid ultrasound and orbital computed tomography. Amplification of TCR beta CDR3 regions was performed using RNA transcripts as template. Carried out on the TCR CDR3, a first-round RT-PCR used the HTBI primer set. One entry per CDR3 protein results from TCRdb running MiXCR on the multiplex PCR reads. The table records 560,000 or so distinct CDR3 sequences, 46% of them present only once. CDR1 is LNHNV and CDR2 is YYDKDF in the germline V gene (reference sequence). The germline V and J ends were trimmed by 0 bases and 13 bases, with 19 bases remaining between them. This CDR3 is built from 14 residues.

The TCR originated in a woman aged 18-30 years with Graves' hyperthyroidism. Source material: peripheral blood or thyroid tissue (not recorded which). The chain links TRBV15 to TRBJ2-7; TRBD1 or TRBD2 may be the D gene (5 bases each). The CDR3: CATSREVGARRLYF. CDR3 in DNA: TGTGCCACCAGCAGAGAAGTAGGGGCCAGGAGGTTATACTTC.